Presented here are 25 T cell receptor beta chains from one specimen sequenced in a study of shared clonotypes between healthy human individuals. Generated by immunoSEQ multiplex PCR, the TCRdb table keeps only in-frame clones and is missing some. The table has about half a million clones, around 75% seen once. Sample: PBMCs. Receptors were obtained from a middle-aged woman in good health. Some clones in this sample may be carry-over from other donors' samples.

In this sample, this clone turned up once. V gene TRBV29-1 combines with J gene TRBJ2-7, with 9 bases matching TRBD1. CDR1 and CDR2 (germline): SQVTM, ANQGSEA. Losses at the gene ends were 7 bases for V and 5 bases for J; bases not matched to a gene: 15. CDR3 length: 15 amino acids. CDR3 coding DNA: TGCAGCGCCTCGAACCCGGGACAGGGTTTTAACGAGCAGTACTTC. Amino acids: CSASNPGQGFNEQYF.

This clone occurred once. The J gene is TRBJ2-7, the V gene TRBV4-1; weak D call: TRBD1 (6 bases). The ends were cut back, 6 bases at V and 4 bases at J, with 19 bases in the middle. The CDR3 sequence is 15 residues long. Germline V CDR1 and CDR2: MGHRA, YSYEKL. CDR3 DNA: TGCGCCAGCAGGCGTCAGCGGACAGATACATACGAGCAGTACTTC. Protein product: CASRRQRTDTYEQYF.

The rearrangement links TRBV18 to TRBJ2-3; D gene uncertain. V was trimmed by 3 bases and J by 2 bases, leaving 6 bases between them. The CDR3 is 13 amino acids. The germline V gene has CDR1 KGHSH and CDR2 LQKENI. The CDR3 DNA follows: TGTGCCAGCTCACCGGACGTCACAGATACGCAGTATTTT. Translated: CASSPDVTDTQYF.

This clone has only one observation. CDR3 sequence reads: CASSAESGSYEQYF. The CDR3, as DNA: TGTGCCAGCAGTGCAGAGAGCGGATCCTACGAGCAGTACTTC. The rearrangement joins TRBV2 to TRBJ2-7; D is perhaps TRBD2 (5 bases). CDR1 and CDR2 from the germline V gene are SNHLY and FYNNEI. V was shortened by 4 bases and J by 1 base, with 11 bases between the two germline ends. The CDR3 has 14 residues.

This clone appeared once. The rearrangement uses TRBV28 and TRBJ2-7; 8 nucleotides line up with TRBD2. Germline CDR1 MDHEN, CDR2 SYDVKM. V was clipped by 3 bases and J by 6 bases; unmatched bases: 4. The CDR3 contains 13 residues. The CDR3 protein is CASSLSGGGEQYF. In nucleotides, the CDR3 is TGTGCCAGCAGTTTGTCGGGAGGGGGCGAGCAGTACTTC.

This chain uses TRBV7-9 with TRBJ2-3, with no clear D. The CDR3 totals 14 residues. The V gene's germline CDR1 is SEHNR and CDR2 FQNEAQ (reference sequence). V dropped 0 bases and J dropped 4 bases, with 8 bases sitting between them. The CDR3 DNA reads TGTGCCAGCAGCTTAGCTCAGCCGGCAGATACGCAGTATTTT. Protein product: CASSLAQPADTQYF.

This clone was seen once. V is TRBV6-4 and J is TRBJ2-1; TRBD1 matches at 8 bases. This CDR3 comprises 15 residues. CDR1 is MRHNA and CDR2 is SNTAGT in the germline V gene. J gave up 3 bases and V 2 bases, and 3 bases lay outside the gene matches. DNA of the CDR3: TGTGCCAGCAGTGACCAGGGGGCGGACTACAATGAGCAGTTCTTC. This gives the protein CASSDQGADYNEQFF.

This clone has just one count. The chain is built from TRBV29-1 and TRBJ2-6; 11 bases align to TRBD1. Germline values: CDR1 SQVTM, CDR2 ANQGSEA. Trimming removed 4 bases from V and 2 bases from J; junction bases left unmatched: 7. The CDR3 runs 17 residues. DNA of the CDR3: TGCAGCGTTGGCCGGGACAGGGGGGGCGCTGGGGCCAACGTCCTGACTTTC. It translates to CSVGRDRGGAGANVLTF.

V is TRBV5-1 and J is TRBJ2-1; no clear D gene. The CDR3 spans 12 residues. The V end was cut by 3 bases, the J end by 6 bases, with 7 bases between. Germline V gene data show CDR1 as SGHRS and CDR2 as YFSETQ. Written as DNA, the CDR3 is TGCGCCAGCAGCTCTCAATCCAATGAGCAGTTCTTC. Its protein is CASSSQSNEQFF.

The chain is built from TRBV9 and TRBJ2-7; D is perhaps TRBD1 (6 bases). V lost 0 bases and J 3 bases, leaving 16 bases between the germline ends. Germline assignment: CDR1 SGDLS and CDR2 YYNGEE. The CDR3 totals 16 residues. CDR3 protein: CASSVEAFGGHYEQYF. CDR3 nucleotide sequence: TGTGCCAGCAGCGTAGAGGCTTTTGGGGGACACTACGAGCAGTACTTC.

The chain uses TRBV15 and TRBJ1-5, with 10 bases lining up with TRBD1. CDR3 length: 15 residues. The J segment lost 2 bases and the V segment lost 3 bases, leaving 1 base of the junction unmatched. Germline loops: CDR1 LNHNV, CDR2 YYDKDF (reference sequence). The CDR3 region is CATSRGTGGNQPQHF. CDR3 nucleotide sequence: TGTGCCACCAGCAGGGGGACAGGGGGCAATCAGCCCCAGCATTTT. Supplemented by reference TRBV15 and TRBJ1-5, the full variable domain reads DAMVIQNPRYQVTQFGKPVTLSCSQTLNHNVMYWYQQKSSQAPKLLFHYYDKDFNNEADTPDNFQSRRPNTSFCFLDIRSPGLGDTAMYLCATSRGTGGNQPQHFGDGTRLSIL.

This chain uses TRBV30 with TRBJ2-1, with 9 positions matching TRBD2. The CDR3 has 16 residues. The V gene's germline CDR1 is GTSNPN and CDR2 SVGIG (reference sequence). J lost 7 bases, V lost 0 bases, and 10 bases had no gene match. Here the CDR3 reads CAWSVQRSSGSNEQFF. The CDR3, as DNA: TGTGCCTGGAGTGTACAACGGAGTAGCGGGAGTAATGAGCAGTTCTTC.

This clone was detected only a few times. The genes are TRBV6-5 and TRBJ1-6, with D unclear. CDR3 length: 15 residues. V was cut by 2 bases and J by 7 bases, with 12 bases left in between. The germline gives CDR1 MNHEY, CDR2 SVGAGI. This CDR3 reads CASSYGNRNNSPLHF. CDR3 in DNA: TGTGCCAGCAGTTACGGGAATCGAAACAATTCACCCCTCCACTTT.

This clone was seen a handful of times. The DNA of the CDR3 is TGCAGCGTCGGGGACAGGGATAACGAGCAGTACTTC. This gives the protein CSVGDRDNEQYF. The V call is TRBV29-1, the J call TRBJ2-7; the match to TRBD1 covers 9 bases. The V segment lost 6 bases and the J segment 5 bases; nucleotides outside the gene matches: 5. Germline V lookup: CDR1 SQVTM, CDR2 ANQGSEA. The CDR3 runs to 12 residues.

This clone was recorded once. V is TRBV4-1 and J is TRBJ2-7; TRBD2 is a possible D gene (5 bases). Trimming cost V 0 bases and J 3 bases, with 9 bases left between them. In germline, CDR1 is MGHRA, CDR2 YSYEKL. The CDR3 runs to 14 residues. CDR3 nucleotides: TGCGCCAGCAGCCAAGAAAGAGACTACTACGAGCAGTACTTC. It encodes CASSQERDYYEQYF.

This clone was seen at least ten times. This chain links TRBV6-4 with TRBJ2-3, with 7 bases aligning to TRBD1. CDR1 MRHNA and CDR2 SNTAGT come from the germline V gene. The CDR3 covers 14 residues. After removal of 2 bases from V and 2 bases from J, the junction contained 1 base not matched to a gene. The CDR3 here is CASSDGQATDTQYF. The CDR3 nucleotides read TGTGCCAGCAGTGACGGACAGGCCACAGATACGCAGTATTTT.

This chain joins TRBV6-1 and TRBJ2-7; the D is unclear. Per the germline V gene, CDR1 is MNHNS and CDR2 is SASEGT. The length of the CDR3 is 16 residues. V dropped 0 bases and J dropped 3 bases, with 15 bases sitting between them. The CDR3, as DNA: TGTGCCAGCAGTGAAGCGCTTGTCCGATCAGGCTACGAGCAGTACTTC. Its protein product is CASSEALVRSGYEQYF.

V is TRBV11-2 and J is TRBJ2-2; TRBD1 or TRBD2 may be the D gene (5 bases each). Between the trimmed V and J ends, which lost 5 bases and 4 bases, there was a span of 17 bases. CDR3 size: 16 residues. Germline CDR1 reads SGHAT; CDR2 reads FQNNGV. CDR3 coding DNA: TGTGCCAGCAGCCTACGACTGGAGAGGGGCACCGGGGAGCTGTTTTTT. This encodes CASSLRLERGTGELFF. The variable domain in full, with the rest retrieved from reference TRBV11-2 and TRBJ2-2, is EAGVAQSPRYKIIEKRQSVAFWCNPISGHATLYWYQQILGQGPKLLIQFQNNGVVDDSQLPKDRFSAERLKGVDSTLKIQPAKLEDSAVYLCASSLRLERGTGELFFGEGSRLTVL.

The chain's CDR3 is CASRYTGAREKLFF. The CDR3 nucleotides are TGTGCCAGCAGATACACAGGGGCCAGGGAAAAACTGTTTTTT. V and J are TRBV27 and TRBJ1-4, with TRBD1 identical over 7 bases. The germline V gene encodes CDR1 MNHEY and CDR2 SMNVEV (reference sequence). V shed 6 bases and J 8 bases; nucleotides not matched to a gene: 9. This CDR3 is built from 14 residues.

The genes are TRBV10-3 and TRBJ2-7, with D tentatively TRBD1 or TRBD2 (6 bases each). Germline loops: CDR1 ENHRY, CDR2 SYGVKD. V lost 5 bases to trimming and J lost 4 bases, with 18 bases between them. There are 15 residues in the CDR3. The CDR3 DNA reads as TGTGCCATCAGTCGGGCGGGTCAGGGGAGGTACGAGCAGTACTTC. It specifies CAISRAGQGRYEQYF.

The rearrangement joins TRBV4-1 to TRBJ2-3; D not resolved. Germline V gene sequence: CDR1 MGHRA, CDR2 YSYEKL. The CDR3 loop spans 12 amino acids. V lost 4 bases, J lost 6 bases, and 8 bases lay in between. CDR3 bases: TGCGCCAGCAGCCCTCTTGGTGATACGCAGTATTTT. Protein: CASSPLGDTQYF.

Only a few counts were recorded for this clone. The V and J genes are TRBV4-2 and TRBJ2-1, with TRBD2 matching over 9 bases. Trimming removed 2 bases from V and 14 bases from J; junction bases left unmatched: 16. The CDR3 is 16 amino acids. Germline CDR1 and CDR2: LGHNA and YNFKEQ. CDR3: CASSQPGVGSGRTKFF. In DNA form, the CDR3 reads TGTGCCAGCAGCCAACCTGGTGTGGGGAGCGGGAGGACCAAGTTCTTC.

The gene calls are TRBV7-9 and TRBJ1-4; 7 bases are a match to TRBD1. Per germline, CDR1 SEHNR and CDR2 FQNEAQ (reference sequence). V shed 5 bases and J 7 bases; nucleotides not matched to a gene: 10. CDR3 length: 15 residues. The CDR3 here is CASSILQGRGEKLFF. In nucleotides, the CDR3 is TGTGCCAGCAGCATATTACAGGGGAGAGGTGAAAAACTGTTTTTT.

This clone has just a few counts. This chain connects TRBV2 to TRBJ2-3; D assignment may be TRBD1 or TRBD2 (5 bases each). Between the trimmed V and J ends, which lost 1 base and 2 bases, there was a span of 13 bases. The CDR3 extends over 16 amino acids. In germline, CDR1 is SNHLY, CDR2 FYNNEI. In DNA form, the CDR3 reads TGTGCCAGCAGTGAAGAAGGGACGGCGCACACAGATACGCAGTATTTT. It encodes CASSEEGTAHTDTQYF.

The chain has TRBV5-6 and TRBJ2-3; D possibly corresponds to TRBD1 (6 bases). Deletions cut 6 bases from V and 3 bases from J, with 11 bases between. CDR1 is SGHDT and CDR2 is YYEEEE in the germline V gene. The CDR3 covers 13 residues. CDR3 DNA: TGTGCCAGCACACGGACAGAGACAGATACGCAGTATTTT. It encodes CASTRTETDTQYF.